The rows below give T cell receptor beta chains drawn from one sample of a study of blood T cell repertoires in COVID-19. Using immunoSEQ multiplex PCR, the repertoire was profiled, and TCRdb retains in-frame clones only, with some absent. The data show 250,000 to 300,000 clones, around 89% seen once. Sequencing was performed on PBMCs or T cells enriched from blood (not recorded which). Receptor source: a man aged 40-50 years who had recovered from COVID-19. The CDR3 runs from the conserved cysteine through the conserved F or W. The D gene is left open where the match is weak. Clone size is not always given. Where it is, it says once, few, many or a class for expanded clones.

clone size	V gene	J gene	D gene	CDR3 DNA	CDR3 protein
-	TRBV5-1	TRBJ2-1	TRBD2	TGCGCCAGCAGCTTGGAACTAGCGGGGGACAATGAGCAGTTCTTC	CASSLELAGDNEQFF
-	TRBV19	TRBJ2-7	-	TGTGCCAGTAGTATGAGCGGTAGGTGGCGATACGAGCAGTACTTC	CASSMSGRWRYEQYF
few	TRBV7-2	TRBJ1-4	-	TGTGCCAGCAGCTTTGCGGGGAGGAGAACTGAAAAACTGTTTTTT	CASSFAGRRTEKLFF
-	TRBV19	TRBJ1-4	-	TGTGCCAGTATCCCCGGGGACACGAGAGGTGAAAAACTGTTTTTT	CASIPGDTRGEKLFF
-	TRBV27	TRBJ1-6	-	TGTGCCAGCAGTTTAAGTCGCCCAGATAATTCACCCCTCCACTTT	CASSLSRPDNSPLHF
-	TRBV3-1/TRBV3-2	TRBJ2-7	TRBD2	TGTGCCAGCAGCCAAGTTTTCCGCGGGAGCTACGAGCAGTACTTC	CASSQVFRGSYEQYF
-	TRBV5-1	TRBJ2-3	-	TGCGCCAGCAGCTTGGGACAGATTGAAGATACGCAGTATTTT	CASSLGQIEDTQYF
-	TRBV24-1	TRBJ2-3	-	TGTGCCACCAGTGACCTCGGAGGGATCACAGATACGCAGTATTTT	CATSDLGGITDTQYF
-	TRBV19	TRBJ2-7	-	TGTGCCAGTAGCAAAAATCGGGCCCGGGGGACAGAGTACGAGCAGTACTTC	CASSKNRARGTEYEQYF
-	TRBV20-1	TRBJ1-1	-	TGCAGTGCTAGTCTGGGGGCTCCTACGACGAACACTGAAGCTTTCTTT	CSASLGAPTTNTEAFF
-	TRBV28	TRBJ2-1	-	TGTGCCGCAGGCACTCTCTACAATGAGCAGTTCTTC	CAAGTLYNEQFF
-	TRBV12-3/TRBV12-4	TRBJ2-7	TRBD1	TGTGCCGTGGGACAGGGGGGCTCCTACGAGCAGTACTTC	CAVGQGGSYEQYF
-	TRBV5-8	TRBJ2-7	TRBD1	TGTGCCAGCAGTAAACTGGGACAGGGAGTCTCCTACGAGCAGTACTTC	CASSKLGQGVSYEQYF
once	TRBV4-2	TRBJ2-2	TRBD2	TGTGCCAGCAGCCTCCGGACTAGCGGGGGGTCGAACACCGGGGAGCTGTTTTTT	CASSLRTSGGSNTGELFF
-	TRBV3-1/TRBV3-2	TRBJ2-6	-	TGTGCCAGCAGCCTAGTATCTGGGGCCAACGTCCTGACTTTC	CASSLVSGANVLTF
-	TRBV11-2	TRBJ2-7	TRBD2	TGTGCCAGCAGCACCCGGACTAGTCTGTGGCTATTCGAGCAGTACTTC	CASSTRTSLWLFEQYF
-	TRBV6-6	TRBJ2-7	TRBD2	TGTGCCAGTAATATAGGGGAGGGGTACGAGCAGTACTTC	CASNIGEGYEQYF
-	TRBV7-9	TRBJ1-2	TRBD1	TGTGCCAGCAGCGGGGACAGGGGATTTGAGGGCTACACCTTC	CASSGDRGFEGYTF
-	TRBV7-9	TRBJ1-2	TRBD1	TGTGCCAGCAGCTTCGAGACAGGGGAATACTATGGCTACACCTTC	CASSFETGEYYGYTF
-	TRBV7-2	TRBJ2-7	TRBD2	TGTGCCAGCAGCCAGACTAGCGGGAGCCCCTACGAGCAGTACTTC	CASSQTSGSPYEQYF
-	TRBV24-1	TRBJ2-1	-	TGTGCCACCAGTGATTTGTACAAAGTCGATGAGCAGTTCTTC	CATSDLYKVDEQFF
-	TRBV7-9	TRBJ1-1	-	TGTGCCAGCAGCACGGCCGGGGAGGAAGCTTTCTTT	CASSTAGEEAFF
-	TRBV11-2	TRBJ2-1	-	TGTGCCAGCAGCTCCGGGGTCTATGAGCAGTTCTTC	CASSSGVYEQFF
few	TRBV7-2	TRBJ1-5	-	TGTGCCAGCAGCTCCCACCAGAATCAGCCCCAGCATTTT	CASSSHQNQPQHF
once	TRBV6-5	TRBJ1-2	-	TGTGCCAGTACTAAAGTGGGGGGGTTAAGCTATGGCTACACCTTC	CASTKVGGLSYGYTF
-	TRBV29-1	TRBJ1-2	-	TGCAGCGTTGTAATAGTATCTAACTATGGCTACACCTTC	CSVVIVSNYGYTF
-	TRBV4-1	TRBJ2-6	-	TGCGCCAGCAGCCAAGGCGGGGCGCGGGGGGCCAACGTCCTGACTTTC	CASSQGGARGANVLTF
once	TRBV12-3/TRBV12-4	TRBJ2-1	-	TGTGCCAGCAGGCGCGACAATCGGAATGAGCAGTTCTTC	CASRRDNRNEQFF
-	TRBV24-1	TRBJ1-5	TRBD1	TGTGCCACCAGTGAGTACGGCCGACAGGGGCATAGCAATCAGCCCCAGCATTTT	CATSEYGRQGHSNQPQHF
few	TRBV7-6	TRBJ1-4	-	TGTGCCAGCAGCTTAACCAGGGGTAATGAAAAACTGTTTTTT	CASSLTRGNEKLFF
-	TRBV11-2	TRBJ1-6	TRBD1	TGTGCCAGCAGCCGGACAGGAGGCAGTTCACCCCTCCACTTT	CASSRTGGSSPLHF
-	TRBV6-1	TRBJ2-7	TRBD2	TGTGCCAGCAGTGATCCGACTAGCGGGAGAAGTACCAGGTCCTACGAGCAGTACTTC	CASSDPTSGRSTRSYEQYF
few	TRBV28	TRBJ1-5	-	TGTGCCAGCAGCCTCTCCCGTCCAGGGGGCAATCAGCCCCAGCATTTT	CASSLSRPGGNQPQHF